This T cell receptor beta chain was observed in a study of blood T cell repertoires in COVID-19. In the study overall: The United States, Italy and Spain provided the acute and convalescent COVID-19 samples. PBMCs, B-cell-depleted T cells, or T cells provided the cDNA or gDNA that made up the material.

This clone was counted a single time. Original handling: Estimation of nucleated cell counts was performed using reference gene primer amplification. Assay used: immunoSEQ multiplex PCR; TCRdb lists only in-frame clones, some missing. From that table come the V and J calls and clone size; the DNA was used to work out D and trimming. The repertoire consists of fewer than 350,000 clones, with 88% occurring once and the leading ten covering approximately 8.8%. The V gene's germline CDR1 is LNHNV and CDR2 YYDKDF (reference sequence). This CDR3 is built from 15 residues. The germline V and J ends were trimmed by 0 bases and 4 bases, with 12 bases remaining between them.

The source is a man aged 18 to 29 with active or convalescent COVID-19. The sequenced sample consisted of peripheral blood. The chain carries TRBV15 and TRBJ1-2; D call uncertain. The CDR3 region is CATSREVGRVYGYTF. Here the CDR3 DNA reads TGTGCCACCAGCAGAGAGGTGGGGAGAGTCTATGGCTACACCTTC.